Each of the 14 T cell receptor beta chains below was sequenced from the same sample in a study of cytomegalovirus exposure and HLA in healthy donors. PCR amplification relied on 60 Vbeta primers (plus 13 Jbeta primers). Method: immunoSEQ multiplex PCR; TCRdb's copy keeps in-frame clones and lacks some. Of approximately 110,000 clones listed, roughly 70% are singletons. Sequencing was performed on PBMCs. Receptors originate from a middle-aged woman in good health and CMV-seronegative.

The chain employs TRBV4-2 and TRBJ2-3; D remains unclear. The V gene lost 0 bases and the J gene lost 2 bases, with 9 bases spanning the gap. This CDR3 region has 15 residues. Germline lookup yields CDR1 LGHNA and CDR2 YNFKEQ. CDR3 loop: CASSQDQTTTDTQYF. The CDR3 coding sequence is TGTGCCAGCAGCCAAGACCAAACAACCACAGATACGCAGTATTTT.

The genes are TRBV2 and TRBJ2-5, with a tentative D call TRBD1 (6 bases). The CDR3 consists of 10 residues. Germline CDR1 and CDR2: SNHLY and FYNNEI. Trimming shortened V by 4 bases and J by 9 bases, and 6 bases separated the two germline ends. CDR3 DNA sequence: TGTGCCAGCAGTGGGACAGCCCAGTACTTC. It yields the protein CASSGTAQYF.

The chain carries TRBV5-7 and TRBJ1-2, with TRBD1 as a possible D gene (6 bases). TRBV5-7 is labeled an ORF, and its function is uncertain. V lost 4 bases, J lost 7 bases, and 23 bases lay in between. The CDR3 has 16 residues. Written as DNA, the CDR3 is TGTGCCAGCAGCGGGTTACGTTCGGGGGGGGGCGGTGGCTACACCTTC. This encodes CASSGLRSGGGGGYTF.

The CDR3, as DNA: TGTGCCAGCAGCGCCCCACCCTCGACAGGGGAAAGGAAAGCTTTCTTT. Its translation: CASSAPPSTGERKAFF. The chain couples TRBV9 to TRBJ1-1, with 8 bases lining up with TRBD1. Trimming at V came to 3 bases and at J to 9 bases, leaving 16 bases not matched to a gene. Per the germline V gene, CDR1 is SGDLS and CDR2 is YYNGEE. This CDR3 is 16 amino acids long.

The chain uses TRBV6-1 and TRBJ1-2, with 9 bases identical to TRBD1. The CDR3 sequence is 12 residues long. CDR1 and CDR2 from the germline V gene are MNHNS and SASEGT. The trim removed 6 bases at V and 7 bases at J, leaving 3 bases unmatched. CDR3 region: CASRQGAGGYTF. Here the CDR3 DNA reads TGTGCCAGCAGACAGGGGGCTGGTGGCTACACCTTC.

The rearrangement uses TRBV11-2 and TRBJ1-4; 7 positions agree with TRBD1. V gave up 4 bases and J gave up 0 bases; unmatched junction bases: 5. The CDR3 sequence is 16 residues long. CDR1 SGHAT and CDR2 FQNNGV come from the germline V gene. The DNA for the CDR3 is TGTGCCAGCAGCTCCGGACAGGCTGCAACTAATGAAAAACTGTTTTTT. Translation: CASSSGQAATNEKLFF.

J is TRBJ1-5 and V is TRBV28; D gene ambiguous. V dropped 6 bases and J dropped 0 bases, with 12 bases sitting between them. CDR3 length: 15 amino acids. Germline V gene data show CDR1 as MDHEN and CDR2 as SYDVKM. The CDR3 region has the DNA TGTGCCAGCAGCCGGGTGACTTTTAGCAATCAGCCCCAGCATTTT. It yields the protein CASSRVTFSNQPQHF.

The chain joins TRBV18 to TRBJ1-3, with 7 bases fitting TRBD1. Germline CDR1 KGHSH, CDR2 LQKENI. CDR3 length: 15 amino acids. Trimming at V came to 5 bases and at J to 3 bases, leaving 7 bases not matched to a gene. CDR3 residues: CASSLGTARGNTIYF. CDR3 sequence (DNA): TGTGCCAGCTCATTAGGGACAGCTCGTGGAAACACCATATATTTT.

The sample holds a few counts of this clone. The CDR3, as DNA: TGCGCCAGCAGCTTGGGACAGGCCGGGAGGGAGCAGTACTTC. Translation: CASSLGQAGREQYF. The chain employs TRBV5-1 and TRBJ2-7; TRBD2 might be the D (7 bases). Germline V gene sequence: CDR1 SGHRS, CDR2 YFSETQ. The length of the CDR3 is 14 residues. Between the trimmed V and J ends, which lost 0 bases and 7 bases, there was a span of 14 bases.

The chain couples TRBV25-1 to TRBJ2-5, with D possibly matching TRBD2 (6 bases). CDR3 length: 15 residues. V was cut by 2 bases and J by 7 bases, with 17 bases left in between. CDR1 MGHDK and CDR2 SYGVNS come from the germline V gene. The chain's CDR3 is CASSESGGRGGTQYF. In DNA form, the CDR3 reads TGTGCCAGCAGTGAAAGTGGAGGGCGGGGCGGGACCCAGTACTTC.

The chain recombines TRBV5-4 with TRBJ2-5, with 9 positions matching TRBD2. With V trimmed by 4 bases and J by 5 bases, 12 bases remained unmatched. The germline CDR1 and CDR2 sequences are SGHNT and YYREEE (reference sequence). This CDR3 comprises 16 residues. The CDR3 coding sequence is TGTGCCAGCAGCCCTACCGGCGGGAGGGCTATTGAGACCCAGTACTTC. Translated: CASSPTGGRAIETQYF.

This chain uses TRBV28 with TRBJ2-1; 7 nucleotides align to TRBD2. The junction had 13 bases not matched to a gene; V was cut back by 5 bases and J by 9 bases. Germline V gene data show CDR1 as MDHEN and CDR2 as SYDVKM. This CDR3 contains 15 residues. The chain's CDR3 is CASSTPKTSQGEQFF. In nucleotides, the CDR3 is TGTGCCAGCAGTACTCCCAAGACTAGCCAGGGTGAGCAGTTCTTC.

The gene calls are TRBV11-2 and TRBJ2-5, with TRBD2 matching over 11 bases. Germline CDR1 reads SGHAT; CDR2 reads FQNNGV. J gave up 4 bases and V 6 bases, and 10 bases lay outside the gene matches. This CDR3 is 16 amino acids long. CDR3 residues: CASRGTSGKRGETQYF. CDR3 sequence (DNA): TGTGCCAGCAGGGGGACTAGCGGAAAACGGGGAGAGACCCAGTACTTC.

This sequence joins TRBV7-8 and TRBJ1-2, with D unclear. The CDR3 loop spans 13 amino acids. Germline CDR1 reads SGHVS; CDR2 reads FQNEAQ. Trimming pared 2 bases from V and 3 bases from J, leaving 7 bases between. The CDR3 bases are TGTGCCAGCAGCTTAAGGGAGGACTATGGCTACACCTTC. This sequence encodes CASSLREDYGYTF. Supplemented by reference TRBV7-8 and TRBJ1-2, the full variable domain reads GAGVSQSPRYKVAKRGQDVALRCDPISGHVSLFWYQQALGQGPEFLTYFQNEAQLDKSGLPSDRFFAERPEGSVSTLKIQRTQQEDSAVYLCASSLREDYGYTFGSGTRLTVV.